This T cell receptor beta chain was sequenced in a study of Ad26.COV2.S vaccination and SARS-CoV-2 variants. The wider study: Donor was assigned to the Ad26.COV2.S arm of trial COV1001.

This clone came up once. What it binds is unknown. J was trimmed by 4 bases and V by 7 bases; bases with no gene match: 7. CDR3 length: 14 amino acids. Germline-derived CDR1 and CDR2 are MNHEY and SMNVEV (reference sequence). Clones were sequenced by immunoSEQ multiplex PCR, and TCRdb holds only the in-frame ones, with some missing. This sample yields roughly 500,000 clones, of which about 88% are seen a single time; around 2.5% belongs to the top ten. Stated treatment: about 20 received Ad26.COV2.S at low or high dose, single or two shots; 5 received placebo; per-sample allocation not given. On day 63 after the first injection, vaccine and placebo recipients gave samples. An Ad26 vector expressing Wuhan-strain SARS-CoV-2 spike constituted the vaccine. General study points: Those who received the vaccine showed greater spike-specific TCR breadth than those given placebo. Post-vaccination breadth of spike-specific CD8+ and CD4+ T cell responses was reportedly substantial.

This receptor was obtained from a person aged 18-60 years who received the Ad26.COV2.S COVID-19 vaccine or a placebo. J is TRBJ2-3 and V is TRBV27; TRBD1 agrees at 8 bases. Here the sequenced sample was peripheral blood, taken in a trial of Ad26.COV2.S vaccine versus placebo. The CDR3 sequence is CASTTKTGADTQYF. The DNA for the CDR3 is TGTGCCAGCACCACCAAGACAGGGGCAGATACGCAGTATTTT.